What follows are 32 T cell receptor beta chains derived from one specimen sequenced in a study of Ad26.COV2.S vaccination and SARS-CoV-2 variants. As for treatment: around 19 received Ad26.COV2.S at low or high dose, single or two shots; roughly 5 received placebo; per-sample allocation not given. Repertoires come from day 63 after the first vaccine or placebo injection. Produced via immunoSEQ multiplex PCR; TCRdb's table is partial and in-frame only. Of 500,000 or so clones listed, 87% are singletons. Material: peripheral blood, obtained in a trial of Ad26.COV2.S vaccine versus placebo. The source is a person aged 18-60 years who received the Ad26.COV2.S COVID-19 vaccine or a placebo.

The chain recombines TRBV6-4 with TRBJ2-3; D might be TRBD1 (5 bases). V lost 3 bases and J lost 2, with 12 bases in between. The length of the CDR3 is 15 residues. Germline V gives CDR1 MRHNA, CDR2 SNTAGT. The CDR3 sequence: CASSEGHFPTDTQYF. CDR3 nucleotides: TGTGCCAGCAGTGAGGGGCATTTTCCCACAGATACGCAGTATTTT.

V and J are TRBV25-1 and TRBJ2-7; D gene unclear. The V gene lost 6 bases and the J gene lost 7 bases, with 7 bases spanning the gap. Looked up from germline, CDR1 is MGHDK and CDR2 is SYGVNS. This CDR3 is 10 amino acids long. This CDR3 is CASRGLEQYF. Here the CDR3 DNA reads TGTGCCAGCAGGGGTCTGGAGCAGTACTTC.

This chain joins TRBV7-2 and TRBJ1-1; D gene unclear. Per germline, CDR1 SGHTA and CDR2 FQGNSA. The CDR3 has 15 amino acids. Trimming stripped 0 bases from V and 0 bases from J, with 8 bases between. CDR3 sequence (DNA): TGTGCCAGCAGCTTAGCAACCGGGATGAACACTGAAGCTTTCTTT. Translated: CASSLATGMNTEAFF.

This clone came up a few times. The rearrangement uses TRBV13 and TRBJ2-1; the match to TRBD2 covers 7 bases. This CDR3 comprises 15 residues. V lost 5 bases to trimming and J lost 4 bases; unmatched junction nucleotides: 8. CDR1 is PRHDT, CDR2 FYEKMQ, per germline (reference sequence). CDR3 nucleotides: TGTGCCAGCAGCCCCAGCGGGATCGGTTACAATGAGCAGTTCTTC. Protein: CASSPSGIGYNEQFF.

The CDR3 nucleotides are TGTGCCAGCAGCGTAGGGATGGAAAACACCATATATTTT. It yields the protein CASSVGMENTIYF. The V gene is TRBV9, the J gene TRBJ1-3; no clear D. Germline values: CDR1 SGDLS, CDR2 YYNGEE. Trimming left V 0 bases short and J 6 bases short, with 7 bases between. This CDR3 has 13 amino acids.

The chain combines TRBV30 with TRBJ2-1; no reliable D call. CDR1 is GTSNPN and CDR2 is SVGIG in the germline V gene (reference sequence). CDR3 size: 12 residues. V lost 4 bases and J lost 6, with 10 bases in between. CDR3 loop: CAWIKTPNEQFF. The CDR3 nucleotides are TGTGCCTGGATTAAGACCCCCAATGAGCAGTTCTTC.

This rearrangement joins TRBV9 to TRBJ2-1; unclear D gene. The CDR3 length is 13 residues. Per the germline V gene, CDR1 is SGDLS and CDR2 is YYNGEE. Trimming removed 0 bases from V and 9 bases from J, with 10 bases in between. The CDR3 region is CASSVGSSGEQFF. CDR3 in DNA: TGTGCCAGCAGCGTAGGGAGCTCTGGTGAGCAGTTCTTC.

The chain combines TRBV7-6 with TRBJ2-3; tentatively, D is TRBD1 or TRBD2 (6 bases each). With 5 bases removed from V and 3 bases from J, the gap between germline ends came to 9 bases. This CDR3 contains 13 residues. Germline V gene data show CDR1 as SGHVS and CDR2 as FNYEAQ. In DNA form, the CDR3 reads TGTGCCAGCAGCCGAGGGGGGACAGATACGCAGTATTTT. Encoded protein: CASSRGGTDTQYF.

The rearrangement uses TRBV15 and TRBJ1-5; D ambiguous. This CDR3 spans 15 amino acids. V was shortened by 2 bases and J by 3 bases, with 11 bases between the two germline ends. Looked up from germline, CDR1 is LNHNV and CDR2 is YYDKDF (reference sequence). CDR3 loop: CATSRSPDYNQPQHF. In nucleotides, the CDR3 is TGTGCCACCAGCAGAAGTCCAGACTACAATCAGCCCCAGCATTTT. Using reference TRBV15 and TRBJ1-5 for the parts outside the CDR3, the full variable domain is DAMVIQNPRYQVTQFGKPVTLSCSQTLNHNVMYWYQQKSSQAPKLLFHYYDKDFNNEADTPDNFQSRRPNTSFCFLDIRSPGLGDTAMYLCATSRSPDYNQPQHFGDGTRLSIL.

This clone showed up just a few times. The V gene is TRBV5-1, the J gene TRBJ2-2; 8 bases map to TRBD2. This CDR3 is 15 amino acids long. Germline V gives CDR1 SGHRS, CDR2 YFSETQ. The V segment lost 5 bases and the J segment 5 bases; nucleotides outside the gene matches: 8. The DNA for the CDR3 is TGCGCCAGCAGGATAATTAGCGGGAATACCGGGGAGCTGTTTTTT. It translates to CASRIISGNTGELFF.

This chain links TRBV15 with TRBJ1-5; D gene ambiguous. Per germline, CDR1 LNHNV and CDR2 YYDKDF (reference sequence). The CDR3 spans 14 residues. V was trimmed by 3 bases and J by 7 bases, leaving 13 bases between them. CDR3 loop: CATSSGRSVQPQHF. The CDR3 bases are TGTGCCACCAGCAGTGGGAGGAGTGTGCAGCCCCAGCATTTT.

V usage is TRBV19 and J usage is TRBJ2-6; no clear D gene. The ends were cut back, 3 bases at V and 4 bases at J, with 10 bases in the middle. Looked up from germline, CDR1 is LNHDA and CDR2 is SQIVND (reference sequence). The CDR3 contains 15 residues. The CDR3 DNA reads TGTGCCAGTAGTATGGTGGCTGGGGGGGCCAACGTCCTGACTTTC. Translating gives CASSMVAGGANVLTF.

Turning to this clone: The sample carries other DNA sequences with the same CDR3. The chain is built from TRBV4-2 and TRBJ2-7; TRBD2 matches 11 bases. J lost 2 bases, V lost 4 bases, and 4 bases had no gene match. Germline CDR1 is LGHNA and CDR2 is YNFKEQ. The CDR3 has 15 residues. The CDR3 nucleotides are TGTGCCAGCAGCCCCGGGACTAGCGGAACCTACGAGCAGTACTTC. Protein sequence: CASSPGTSGTYEQYF.

The chain joins TRBV3-1 (or the pseudogene TRBV3-2) to TRBJ2-1; TRBD1 aligns across 9 bases. Germline V gives CDR1 LGHDT, CDR2 YNNKEL (reference sequence). Unmatched junction bases numbered 5, after V lost 0 bases and J lost 8 bases. CDR3 size: 15 residues. CDR3: CASSQDDRGLDEQFF. DNA for the CDR3: TGTGCCAGCAGCCAAGACGACAGGGGGTTGGATGAGCAGTTCTTC.

The rearrangement joins TRBV5-1 to TRBJ1-4; no firm D call. Trimming left V 2 bases short and J 1 base short, with 6 bases between. This CDR3 region has 14 residues. In germline, CDR1 is SGHRS, CDR2 YFSETQ. The CDR3 nucleotides are TGCGCCAGCAGCTTTGGGGTAACTAATGAAAAACTGTTTTTT. Protein product: CASSFGVTNEKLFF.

The V and J genes are TRBV28 and TRBJ1-1; tentative D call: TRBD1 (5 bases). The CDR3 extends over 14 amino acids. Germline V gene sequence: CDR1 MDHEN, CDR2 SYDVKM. Trimming stripped 2 bases from V and 2 bases from J, with 9 bases between. The CDR3 nucleotides read TGTGCCAGCAGTTTAGGCGGGGGAAACACTGAAGCTTTCTTT. Its translation: CASSLGGGNTEAFF.

V gene TRBV7-9 combines with J gene TRBJ2-1; D is possibly TRBD2 (6 bases). Germline V gene sequence: CDR1 SEHNR, CDR2 FQNEAQ (reference sequence). V gave up 8 bases and J gave up 4 bases, with 15 bases separating them. The CDR3 loop spans 14 amino acids. The CDR3: CASETGERYNEQFF. DNA of the CDR3: TGTGCCAGCGAAACGGGAGAGCGGTACAATGAGCAGTTCTTC.

The genes are TRBV4-1 and TRBJ2-5; 8 bases map to TRBD2. CDR1 is MGHRA and CDR2 is YSYEKL in the germline V gene. CDR3 size: 17 residues. With 0 bases clipped from V and 5 bases from J, the junction kept 11 bases outside the gene matches. The CDR3 nucleotides are TGCGCCAGCAGCCAAGATTTTTCCAGCGGGAGTCCTGAGACCCAGTACTTC. Its translation: CASSQDFSSGSPETQYF.

The chain uses TRBV7-7 and TRBJ2-5; perhaps D is TRBD1 or TRBD2 (6 bases each). The length of the CDR3 is 15 residues. Trimming removed 5 bases from V and 0 bases from J, with 13 bases in between. Germline V gene data show CDR1 as SSHAT and CDR2 as FNYEAQ (reference sequence). Here the CDR3 reads CASSEGGRNQETQYF. In DNA form, the CDR3 reads TGTGCCAGCAGCGAAGGGGGGAGAAACCAAGAGACCCAGTACTTC.

The CDR3 region is CASSSIFGGSTDTQYF. In DNA form, the CDR3 reads TGTGCCAGTAGTTCTATTTTTGGGGGTAGTACAGATACGCAGTATTTT. The chain uses TRBV19 and TRBJ2-3; D possibly uses TRBD1 or TRBD2 (5 bases each). Germline V gene lookup returns CDR1 LNHDA and CDR2 SQIVND (reference sequence). The CDR3 spans 16 residues. Trimming removed 5 bases from V and 3 bases from J, with 18 bases in between.

The chain has TRBV6-4 and TRBJ2-5; D is unclear. Germline V gene lookup returns CDR1 MRHNA and CDR2 SNTAGT. The CDR3 is 13 residues long. Trimming stripped 7 bases from V and 3 bases from J, with 12 bases between. CDR3 nucleotides: TGTGCCAGCATTGGTCCGAATGAAGAGACCCAGTACTTC. Amino acid sequence: CASIGPNEETQYF.

The chain employs TRBV5-5 and TRBJ1-2, with TRBD1 as a possible D gene (6 bases). The CDR3 totals 14 residues. The V gene lost 0 bases and the J gene lost 4 bases, with 10 bases spanning the gap. Germline V gene sequence: CDR1 SGHKS, CDR2 YYEKEE (reference sequence). In nucleotides, the CDR3 is TGTGCCAGCAGCTTGGCAGGGGAGGTCTATGGCTACACCTTC. It encodes CASSLAGEVYGYTF.

The chain joins TRBV2 to TRBJ1-5; 11 bases line up with TRBD1. Germline CDR1 and CDR2: SNHLY and FYNNEI. The CDR3 covers 15 residues. The trim removed 6 bases at V and 4 bases at J, leaving 5 bases unmatched. This chain's CDR3 is CASRTGQGVNQPQHF. DNA for the CDR3: TGTGCCAGCAGGACGGGACAGGGGGTAAATCAGCCCCAGCATTTT.

This chain connects TRBV28 to TRBJ2-1, with D maybe TRBD1 (5 bases). Germline CDR1 and CDR2: MDHEN and SYDVKM. Trimming took 3 bases from V and 7 from J, leaving 10 bases between them. The CDR3 contains 13 residues. Here the CDR3 DNA reads TGTGCCAGCAGTTTTACAGGCCGGAATGAGCAGTTCTTC. Protein sequence: CASSFTGRNEQFF.

The genes are TRBV4-3 and TRBJ2-2; D not resolved. Germline assignment: CDR1 LGHNA and CDR2 YSLEER. The CDR3 contains 13 residues. The V end lost 2 bases, the J end lost 4 bases, and 5 bases lay between the germline ends. CDR3 protein: CASSQLATGELFF. CDR3 in DNA: TGCGCCAGCAGCCAATTAGCCACCGGGGAGCTGTTTTTT.

This clone came up once. V usage is TRBV3-1 (or the pseudogene TRBV3-2) and J usage is TRBJ2-1; no clear D. The CDR3 extends over 15 amino acids. Germline V lookup: CDR1 LGHDT, CDR2 YNNKEL (reference sequence). Trimming pared 6 bases from V and 6 bases from J, leaving 18 bases between. The CDR3: CASRERGPSRNEQFF. The CDR3 DNA follows: TGTGCCAGCAGAGAAAGAGGTCCGAGCCGCAATGAGCAGTTCTTC.

The gene calls are TRBV28 and TRBJ1-1; 10 bases are a match to TRBD1. The CDR3 runs 14 residues. The J segment lost 1 base and the V segment lost 7 bases, leaving 3 bases of the junction unmatched. Germline lookup yields CDR1 MDHEN and CDR2 SYDVKM. The CDR3 protein is CASNRDRGNTEAFF. The DNA of the CDR3 is TGTGCCAGCAACCGGGACAGGGGGAACACTGAAGCTTTCTTT. Variable domain in full (rest from reference TRBV28 and TRBJ1-1): DVKVTQSSRYLVKRTGEKVFLECVQDMDHENMFWYRQDPGLGLRLIYFSYDVKMKEKGDIPEGYSVSREKKERFSLILESASTNQTSMYLCASNRDRGNTEAFFGQGTRLTVV.

V gene TRBV7-9 combines with J gene TRBJ2-1; 8 nucleotides agree with TRBD2. CDR1 is SEHNR, CDR2 FQNEAQ, per germline (reference sequence). CDR3 size: 15 residues. V lost 2 bases and J lost 6; bases outside the gene matches: 6. CDR3 region: CASSLLLAESNEQFF. The CDR3 DNA follows: TGTGCCAGCAGCTTATTACTAGCGGAGAGCAATGAGCAGTTCTTC. The full variable domain, in which reference TRBV7-9 and TRBJ2-1 provide the parts outside the CDR3, is DTGVSQNPRHKITKRGQNVTFRCDPISEHNRLYWYRQTLGQGPEFLTYFQNEAQLEKSRLLSDRFSAERPKGSFSTLEIQRTEQGDSAMYLCASSLLLAESNEQFFGPGTRLTVL.

To note about this clone: Mismatch with germline at one junction end may stem from a read error. The chain carries TRBV19 and TRBJ2-2; 9 positions match TRBD1. CDR1 and CDR2 (germline): LNHDA, SQIVND (reference sequence). The CDR3 length is 19 residues. This CDR3 is CASSIATPSGTGNPGELFF. CDR3 DNA sequence: TGTGCCAGTAGTATAGCCACACCATCCGGGACAGGGAACCCCGGGGAGCTGTTTTTT.

The J gene is TRBJ2-2, the V gene TRBV29-1; perhaps D is TRBD1 or TRBD2 (6 bases each). Trimming left V 7 bases short and J 9 bases short, with 18 bases between. The germline gives CDR1 SQVTM, CDR2 ANQGSEA. The CDR3 totals 13 residues. The DNA for the CDR3 is TGCAGCGCTGAGGAGGGGGGTGGCCGGGAGCTGTTTTTT. Translated, it gives CSAEEGGGRELFF.

This clone was found once. Additional DNA sequences in this sample encode the identical CDR3. The V gene is TRBV20-1, the J gene TRBJ2-5, with unresolved D. The V and J ends lost 3 bases and 2 bases respectively, with 4 bases between them. The CDR3 consists of 11 residues. The germline gives CDR1 DFQATT, CDR2 SNEGSKA (reference sequence). The CDR3 bases are TGCAGTGCTAGCGGACAAGAGACCCAGTACTTC. It yields the protein CSASGQETQYF.

The chain is built from TRBV28 and TRBJ2-7, with D perhaps TRBD1 (6 bases). CDR1 and CDR2 (germline): MDHEN, SYDVKM. The germline V and J ends were trimmed by 7 bases and 3 bases, with 10 bases remaining between them. The CDR3 runs 12 residues. CDR3 DNA sequence: TGTGCCAGCAAAACAGGGATCTACGAGCAGTACTTC. Translated: CASKTGIYEQYF.